This note documents a single T cell receptor beta chain sequence. This sample was taken from a study of blood T cell repertoires in COVID-19. Study details: T cells, B-cell-depleted T cells, or PBMCs provided the cDNA or gDNA that served as material.

There are 15 residues in the CDR3. Germline V gives CDR1 SEHNR, CDR2 FQNEAQ (reference sequence). V lost 5 bases, J lost 4 bases, and 11 bases stayed unmatched. TCRdb's copy holds only in-frame clones and misses some; the assay was immunoSEQ multiplex PCR. This sample carries over 120,000 clones, over 70% of them seen once, and the ten largest clones take about 11%. Cohort placement rested on clinical history that participants reported themselves. The specimen sequenced was PBMCs or T cells enriched from blood (not recorded which). This chain uses TRBV7-9 with TRBJ2-7; 7 nucleotides align to TRBD1. The receptor comes from a man in his fifties or sixties who had recovered from COVID-19. CDR3 bases: TGTGCCAGCAGCCCTACGACAGGGATGACTTACGAGCAGTACTTC. It specifies CASSPTTGMTYEQYF. The full variable domain, completed using reference TRBV7-9 and TRBJ2-7, is DTGVSQNPRHKITKRGQNVTFRCDPISEHNRLYWYRQTLGQGPEFLTYFQNEAQLEKSRLLSDRFSAERPKGSFSTLEIQRTEQGDSAMYLCASSPTTGMTYEQYFGPGTRLTVT.